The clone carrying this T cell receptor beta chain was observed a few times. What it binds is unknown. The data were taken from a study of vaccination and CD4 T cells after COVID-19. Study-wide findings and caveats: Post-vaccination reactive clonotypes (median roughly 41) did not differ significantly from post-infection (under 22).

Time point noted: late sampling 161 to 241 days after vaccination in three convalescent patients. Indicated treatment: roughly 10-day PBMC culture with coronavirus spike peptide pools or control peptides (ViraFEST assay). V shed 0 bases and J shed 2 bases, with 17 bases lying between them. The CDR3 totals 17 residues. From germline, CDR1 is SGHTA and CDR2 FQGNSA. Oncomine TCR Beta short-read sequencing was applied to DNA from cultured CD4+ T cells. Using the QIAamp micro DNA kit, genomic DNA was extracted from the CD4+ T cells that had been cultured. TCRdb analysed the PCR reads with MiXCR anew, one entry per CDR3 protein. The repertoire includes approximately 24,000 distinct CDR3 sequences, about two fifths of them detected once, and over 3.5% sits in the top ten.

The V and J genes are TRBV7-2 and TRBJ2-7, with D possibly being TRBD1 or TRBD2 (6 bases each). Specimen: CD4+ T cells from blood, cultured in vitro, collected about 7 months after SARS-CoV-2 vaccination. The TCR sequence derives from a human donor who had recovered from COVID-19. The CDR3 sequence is CASSLAGTPGVPYEQYF. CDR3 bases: TGTGCCAGCAGCTTAGCAGGGACTCCAGGGGTACCCTACGAGCAGTACTTC.